These T cell receptor beta chains were read from a single sample in a study of T-cell memory formation after mild COVID-19. TCRdb re-called the 5' RACE reads through MiXCR, storing one row per CDR3 protein. The table has approximately 580,000 distinct CDR3 sequences, 20% seen once. The sequenced sample consisted of PBMCs or a T cell subset sorted from them (not recorded which). These receptors were taken from an adult woman who had mild COVID-19 (a few samples of this study predate the infection). Cell type and time point are not known. The CDR3 runs from the conserved cysteine through the conserved F or W. D genes are given only for firm matches. Clone size, where shown, is once, few, many, or a class for clones that have expanded.

j_call	d_call	v_call	clone_size	cdr3_aa	cdr3_nt
TRBJ2-5	TRBD2	TRBV6-5	.	CASRRPGLAVQETQYF	TGTGCCAGCAGGAGACCGGGACTAGCGGTGCAAGAGACCCAGTACTTC
TRBJ2-3	TRBD1	TRBV5-1	.	CASSRDRSTSTDTQYF	TGCGCCAGCAGCCGGGACAGATCAACTAGCACAGATACGCAGTATTTT
TRBJ1-2	.	TRBV28	.	CASSWGDRYTF	TGTGCCAGCAGTTGGGGGGACCGCTACACCTTC
TRBJ1-2	.	TRBV2	few	CASSVMAGLRYGYTF	TGTGCCAGCAGTGTAATGGCAGGCTTGCGCTATGGCTACACCTTC
TRBJ2-1	.	TRBV4-2	.	CASSLSEERPEQFF	TGTGCCAGCAGCCTTAGCGAGGAGCGCCCCGAGCAGTTCTTC
TRBJ1-2	TRBD1	TRBV9	few	CASSDTGTGVYGYTF	TGTGCCAGCAGCGATACCGGGACAGGTGTCTATGGCTACACCTTC
TRBJ1-1	.	TRBV12-3/TRBV12-4	.	CASRLGGEEAFF	TGTGCCAGCAGGCTGGGGGGCGAGGAAGCTTTCTTT
TRBJ2-3	TRBD2	TRBV9	.	CASSGVTPGLAGGRGDTQYF	TGTGCCAGCAGCGGGGTTACTCCGGGACTAGCGGGGGGGCGTGGAGATACGCAGTATTTT
TRBJ1-5	.	TRBV2	.	CASSRDLQAQHF	TGTGCCAGCAGTCGGGATTTGCAGGCCCAGCATTTT
TRBJ1-2	.	TRBV5-1	.	CASSLGGADGYTF	TGCGCCAGCAGCTTAGGGGGTGCGGATGGCTACACCTTC
TRBJ1-1	.	TRBV19	few	CASSIYGASGDTEAFF	TGTGCCAGTAGTATTTACGGAGCGAGTGGGGACACTGAAGCTTTCTTT
TRBJ1-1	.	TRBV12-3/TRBV12-4	few	CASSLPTGNTEAFF	TGTGCCAGCAGTTTACCTACGGGGAACACTGAAGCTTTCTTT
TRBJ2-5	TRBD1	TRBV5-1	.	CASSKRGTENQETQYF	TGCGCCAGCAGCAAGCGAGGGACAGAGAATCAAGAGACCCAGTACTTC